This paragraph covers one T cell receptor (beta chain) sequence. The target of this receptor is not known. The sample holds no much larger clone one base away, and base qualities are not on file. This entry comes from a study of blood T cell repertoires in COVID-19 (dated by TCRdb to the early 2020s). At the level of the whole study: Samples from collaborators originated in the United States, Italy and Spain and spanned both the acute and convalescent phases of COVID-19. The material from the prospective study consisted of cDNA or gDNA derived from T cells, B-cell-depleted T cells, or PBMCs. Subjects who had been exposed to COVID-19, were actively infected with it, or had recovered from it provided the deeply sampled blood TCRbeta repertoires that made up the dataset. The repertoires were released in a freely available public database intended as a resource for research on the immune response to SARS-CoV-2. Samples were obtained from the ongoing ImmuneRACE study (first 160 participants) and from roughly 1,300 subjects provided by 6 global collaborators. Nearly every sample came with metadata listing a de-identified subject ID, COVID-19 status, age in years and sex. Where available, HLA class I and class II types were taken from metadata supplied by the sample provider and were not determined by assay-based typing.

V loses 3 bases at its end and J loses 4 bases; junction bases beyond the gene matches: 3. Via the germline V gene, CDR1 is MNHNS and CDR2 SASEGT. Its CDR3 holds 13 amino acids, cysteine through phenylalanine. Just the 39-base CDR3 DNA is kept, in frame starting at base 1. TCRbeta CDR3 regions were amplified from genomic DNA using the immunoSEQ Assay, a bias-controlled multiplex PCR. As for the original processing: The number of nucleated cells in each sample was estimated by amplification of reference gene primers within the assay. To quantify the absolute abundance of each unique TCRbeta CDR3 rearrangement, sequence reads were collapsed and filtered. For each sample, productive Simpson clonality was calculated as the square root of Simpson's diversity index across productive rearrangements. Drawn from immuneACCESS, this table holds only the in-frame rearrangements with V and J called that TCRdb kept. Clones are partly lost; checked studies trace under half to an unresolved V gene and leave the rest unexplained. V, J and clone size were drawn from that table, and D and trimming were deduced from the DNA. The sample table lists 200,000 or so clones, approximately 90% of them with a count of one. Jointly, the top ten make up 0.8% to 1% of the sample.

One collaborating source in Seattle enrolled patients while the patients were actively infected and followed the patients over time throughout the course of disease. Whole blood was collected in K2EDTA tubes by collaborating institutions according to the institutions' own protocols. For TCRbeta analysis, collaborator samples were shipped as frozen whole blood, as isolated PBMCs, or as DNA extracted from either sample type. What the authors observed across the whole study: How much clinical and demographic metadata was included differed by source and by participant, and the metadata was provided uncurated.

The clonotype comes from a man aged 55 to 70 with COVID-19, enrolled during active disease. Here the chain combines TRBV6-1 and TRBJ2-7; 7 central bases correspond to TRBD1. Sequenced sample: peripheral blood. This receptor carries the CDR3 CASSDRQGYEQYF. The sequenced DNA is TGTGCCAGCAGTGATAGACAGGGATACGAGCAGTACTTC.